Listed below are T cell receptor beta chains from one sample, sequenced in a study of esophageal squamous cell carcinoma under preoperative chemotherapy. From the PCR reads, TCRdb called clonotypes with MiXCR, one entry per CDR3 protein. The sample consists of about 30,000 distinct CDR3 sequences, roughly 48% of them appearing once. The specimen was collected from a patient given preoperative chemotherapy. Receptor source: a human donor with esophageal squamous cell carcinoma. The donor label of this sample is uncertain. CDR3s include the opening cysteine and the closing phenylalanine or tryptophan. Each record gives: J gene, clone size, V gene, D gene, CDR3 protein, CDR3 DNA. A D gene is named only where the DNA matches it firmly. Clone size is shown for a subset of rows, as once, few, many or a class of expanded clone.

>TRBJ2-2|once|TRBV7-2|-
CASSPSAVITETLYF
TGTGCCAGCAGCCCTAGCGCTGTGATAACCGAGACGCTGTATTTT
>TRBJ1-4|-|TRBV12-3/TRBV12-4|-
CASSLAGGEEKLFF
TGTGCCAGCAGTTTAGCGGGGGGGGAGGAAAAACTGTTTTTT
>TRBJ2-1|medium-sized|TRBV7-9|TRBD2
CASSPTTGLAGSHGEQFF
TGTGCCAGCAGCCCAACCACGGGACTAGCGGGATCCCACGGGGAGCAGTTCTTC
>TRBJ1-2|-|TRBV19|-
CASSIAGYGYTF
TGTGCCAGTAGTATAGCTGGGTATGGCTACACCTTC
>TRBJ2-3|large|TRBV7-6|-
CASSRYGTDTDTQYF
TGTGCCAGCAGCCGGTACGGGACTGACACAGATACGCAGTATTTT
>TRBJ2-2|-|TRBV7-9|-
CASSQSGRTANTDTLFF
TGTGCCAGCAGTCAAAGTGGCCGGACAGCGAACACAGATACGCTGTTTTTT
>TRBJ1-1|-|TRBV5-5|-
CASSLGVNTEAFF
TGTGCCAGCAGCTTGGGGGTGAACACTGAAGCTTTCTTT
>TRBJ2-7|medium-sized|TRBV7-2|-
CASSGGPSYEQYF
TGTGCCAGCAGCGGGGGGCCCTCCTACGAGCAGTACTTC
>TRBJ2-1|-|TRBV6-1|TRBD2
CASSRSGRSGASQFF
TGTGCCAGCAGTCGAAGCGGGAGGTCCGGGGCGTCCCAGTTCTTC
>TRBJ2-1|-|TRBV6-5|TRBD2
CASSYTGTSAHYNEQFF
TGTGCCAGCAGTTACACCGGGACTAGCGCACACTACAATGAGCAGTTCTTC
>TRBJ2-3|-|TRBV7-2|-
CASSLSTVWGDTQYF
TGTGCCAGCAGCCTATCCACTGTTTGGGGAGATACGCAGTATTTT
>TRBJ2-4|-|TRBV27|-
CASSLYWGRGAKNTQYF
TGTGCCAGCAGTTTATATTGGGGGCGTGGGGCCAAAAACACCCAGTACTTC
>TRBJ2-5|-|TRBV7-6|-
CASSLDPRLGGRAQKTQYF
TGTGCCAGCAGCTTGGATCCGCGGCTCGGCGGGCGAGCCCAAAAGACCCAGTACTTC
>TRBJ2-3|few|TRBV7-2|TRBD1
CASSRDRGKDTQYF
TGTGCCAGCAGCCGGGACAGGGGTAAAGATACGCAGTATTTT
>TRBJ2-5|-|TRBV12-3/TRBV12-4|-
CASSLQQTQYF
TGTGCCAGCAGTTTGCAGCAGACCCAGTACTTC
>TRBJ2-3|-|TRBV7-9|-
CASSPAMGRNQADTQYF
TGTGCCAGCAGCCCCGCCATGGGGAGGAATCAGGCAGATACGCAGTATTTT
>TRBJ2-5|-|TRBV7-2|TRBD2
CASTLAGGGDQETQYF
TGTGCCAGCACGTTGGCGGGGGGGGGGGACCAAGAGACCCAGTACTTC
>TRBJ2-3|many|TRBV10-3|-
CAISGGTDTQYF
TGTGCCATCAGTGGGGGCACAGATACGCAGTATTTT
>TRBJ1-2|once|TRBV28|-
CASRPPIQYGYTF
TGTGCCAGCAGGCCCCCAATTCAATATGGCTACACCTTC
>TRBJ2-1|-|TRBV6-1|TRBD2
CASSRLAGGHNEQFF
TGTGCCAGCAGTCGACTAGCGGGAGGGCACAATGAGCAGTTCTTC
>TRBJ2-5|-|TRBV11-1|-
CASSSQGRQETQYF
TGTGCCAGCAGCTCCCAGGGCAGACAAGAGACCCAGTACTTC
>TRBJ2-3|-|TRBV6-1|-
CASSEAVDTQYF
TGTGCCAGCAGTGAAGCTGTAGACACTCAGTATTTC
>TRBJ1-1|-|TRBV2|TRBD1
CASRRDRNTEAFF
TGTGCCAGCAGGAGGGACAGAAACACTGAAGCTTTCTTT
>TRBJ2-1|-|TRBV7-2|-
CASSLLKRIVLSYNEQFF
TGTGCCAGCAGCCTTCTCAAGCGGATCGTCCTCTCCTACAATGAGCAGTTCTTC
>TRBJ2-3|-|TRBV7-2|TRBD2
CASSPTSGTEGDTQYF
TGTGCCAGCAGCCCAACTAGCGGGACAGAGGGAGATACGCAGTATTTT
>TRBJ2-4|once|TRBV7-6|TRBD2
CASSLMAGGGKDIQYF
TGTGCCAGCAGCTTAATGGCGGGGGGGGGCAAAGACATTCAGTACTTC
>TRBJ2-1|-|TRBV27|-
CASSFEGRSYNEQFF
TGTGCCAGCAGTTTTGAGGGGCGCTCCTACAATGAGCAGTTCTTC
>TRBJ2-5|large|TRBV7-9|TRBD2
CASSAPTSGIRETQYF
TGTGCCAGCAGCGCCCCGACTAGCGGGATAAGAGAGACCCAGTACTTC
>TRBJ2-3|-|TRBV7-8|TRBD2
CASSLTSVGLSTDTQYF
TGTGCCAGCAGCTTGACTAGCGTGGGGTTGAGCACAGATACGCAGTATTTT
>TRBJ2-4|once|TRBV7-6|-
CASSLDAPIPGRDQNTQYF
TGTGCCAGCAGCTTGGATGCGCCCATCCCCGGCCGTGACCAAAACACTCAGTACTTC
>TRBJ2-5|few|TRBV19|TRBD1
CASSTRTGETQYF
TGTGCCAGTAGTACCCGGACAGGAGAGACCCAGTACTTC
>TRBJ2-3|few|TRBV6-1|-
CASSELGVRYTDTQYF
TGTGCCAGCAGTGAATTGGGGGTAAGATACACAGATACGCAGTATTTC
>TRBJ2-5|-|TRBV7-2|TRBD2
CASGGAGGRDKDIQYF
TGTGCCAGCGGGGGGGCGGGGGGCCGGGACAAAGACATCCAGTACTTC
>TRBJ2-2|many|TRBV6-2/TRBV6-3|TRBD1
CASSGRDRGHGELFF
TGTGCCAGCAGCGGCCGTGACAGGGGGCACGGGGAGCTGTTTTTT
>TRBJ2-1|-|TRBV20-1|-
CSARDSRLPDNEQFF
TGCAGTGCTAGAGATTCGAGACTACCCGACAATGAGCAGTTCTTC
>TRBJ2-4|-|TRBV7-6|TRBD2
CASSLDPGIAGGAKDIQYF
TGTGCCAGCAGCTTGGATCCGGGCATCGCGGGGGGTGCCAAAGACATTCAGTACTTC
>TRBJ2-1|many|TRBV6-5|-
CASSSAGFSYNEQFF
TGTGCCAGCAGTTCAGCGGGCTTCTCCTACAATGAGCAGTTCTTC
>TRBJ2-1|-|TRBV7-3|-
CASIPGGLGGVCSYGELFF
TGTGCCAGCATCCCAGGGGGACTAGGTGGAGTTTGCTCCTACGGTGAGCTGTTCTTC
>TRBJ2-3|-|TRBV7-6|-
CAGGLGASGPDTQYF
TGTGCCGGCGGCTTAGGAGCCAGTGGCCCAGATACGCAGTACTTT
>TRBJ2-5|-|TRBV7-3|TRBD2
CASSSGLAGGDQDTQYF
TGTGCCAGCAGCTCCGGGCTCGCGGGAGGGGACCAAGACACTCAGTACTTC
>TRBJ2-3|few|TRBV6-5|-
CASSYYDTQYF
TGTGCCAGCAGTTACTATGATACGCAGTATTTT
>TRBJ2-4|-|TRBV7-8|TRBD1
CAGSLCGTGQETQYF
TGTGCCGGCAGCCTCTGCGGGACAGGCCAAGAGACTCAGTACTTC
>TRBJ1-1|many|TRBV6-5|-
CASSSRGKGTEAFF
TGTGCCAGCAGTTCCCGAGGGAAGGGCACTGAAGCTTTCTTT
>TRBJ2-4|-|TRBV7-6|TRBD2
CASSVTGRGATDTQYF
TGTGCCAGCAGCGTCACGGGGCGGGGGGCCACAGACACTCAGTACTTC
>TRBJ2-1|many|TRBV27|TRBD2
CASSFERLAEPDAYNEQFF
TGTGCCAGCAGTTTCGAGAGACTAGCGGAACCTGATGCCTACAATGAGCAGTTCTTC
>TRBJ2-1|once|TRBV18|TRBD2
CASSQPGLAGTEQFF
TGTGCCAGCTCACAACCGGGACTAGCGGGTACTGAGCAGTTCTTC
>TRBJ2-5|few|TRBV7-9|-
CASSSDLGSSASEQYF
TGTGCCAGCAGCTCAGACTTGGGCTCCTCAGCTTCGGAGCAGTACTTC
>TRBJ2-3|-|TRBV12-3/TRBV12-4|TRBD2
CAGRGGGSPDTQYF
TGTGCGGGCCGCGGGGGGGGAAGCCCAGATACGCAGTATTTC
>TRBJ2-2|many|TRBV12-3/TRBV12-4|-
CASRELYTGELFF
TGTGCCAGCAGGGAGCTTTACACCGGGGAGCTGTTTTTT
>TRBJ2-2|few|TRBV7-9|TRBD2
CASSPTLAGDTGELFF
TGTGCCAGCAGCCCCACCCTAGCGGGAGACACCGGGGAGCTGTTTTTT
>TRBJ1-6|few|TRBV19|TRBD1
CASSGQGIGVNSPLHF
TGTGCCAGTAGCGGACAGGGGATTGGGGTTAATTCACCCCTCCACTTT
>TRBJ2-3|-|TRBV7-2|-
CASSFPTDTQYF
TGTGCCAGCAGCTTCCCCACAGATACGCAGTATTTT
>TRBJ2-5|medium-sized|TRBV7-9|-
CASSLGKGGAETQYF
TGTGCCAGCAGCTTGGGGAAGGGGGGAGCGGAGACCCAGTACTTC